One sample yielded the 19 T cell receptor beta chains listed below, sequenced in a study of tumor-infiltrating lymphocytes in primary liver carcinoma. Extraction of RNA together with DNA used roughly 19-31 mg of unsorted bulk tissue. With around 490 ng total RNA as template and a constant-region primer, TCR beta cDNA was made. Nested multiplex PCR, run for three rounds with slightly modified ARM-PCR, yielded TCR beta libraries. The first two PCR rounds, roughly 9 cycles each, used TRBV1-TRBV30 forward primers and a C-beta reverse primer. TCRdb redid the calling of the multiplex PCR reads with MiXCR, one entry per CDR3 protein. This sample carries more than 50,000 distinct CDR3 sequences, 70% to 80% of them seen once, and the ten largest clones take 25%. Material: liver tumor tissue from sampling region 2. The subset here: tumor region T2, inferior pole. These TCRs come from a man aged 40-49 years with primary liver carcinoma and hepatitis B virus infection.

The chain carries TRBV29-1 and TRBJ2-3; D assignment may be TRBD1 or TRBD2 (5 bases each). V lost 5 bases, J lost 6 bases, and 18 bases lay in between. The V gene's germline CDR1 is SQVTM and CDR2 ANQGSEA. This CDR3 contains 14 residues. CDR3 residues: CSVLLQGVVDTQYF. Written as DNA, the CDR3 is TGCAGCGTTCTTCTTCAGGGAGTGGTGGATACGCAGTATTTT.

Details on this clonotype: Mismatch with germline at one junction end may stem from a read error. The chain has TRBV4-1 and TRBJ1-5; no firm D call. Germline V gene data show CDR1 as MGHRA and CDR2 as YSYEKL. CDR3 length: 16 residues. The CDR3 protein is CASSQDQLEGNKPQHF. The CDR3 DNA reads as TGCGCCAGCAGCCAAGACCAGTTAGAGGGCAATAAGCCCCAGCATTTT.

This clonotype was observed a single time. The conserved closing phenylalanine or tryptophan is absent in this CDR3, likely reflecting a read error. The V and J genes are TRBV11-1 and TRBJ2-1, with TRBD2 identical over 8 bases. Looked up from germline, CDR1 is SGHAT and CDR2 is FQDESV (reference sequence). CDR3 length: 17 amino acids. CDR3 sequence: CANSLGLVGEVDNEQFS. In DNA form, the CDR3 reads TGTGCCAACAGCCTGGGACTAGTGGGAGAAGTTGACAACGAGCAGTTCTCC.

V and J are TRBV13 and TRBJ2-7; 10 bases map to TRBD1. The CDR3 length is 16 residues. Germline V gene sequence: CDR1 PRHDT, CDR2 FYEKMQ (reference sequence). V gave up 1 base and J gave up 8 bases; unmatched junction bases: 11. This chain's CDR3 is CASSLVLGQGRFQQYF. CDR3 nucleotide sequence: TGTGCCAGCAGCTTAGTACTGGGACAGGGGCGCTTCCAGCAGTACTTC.

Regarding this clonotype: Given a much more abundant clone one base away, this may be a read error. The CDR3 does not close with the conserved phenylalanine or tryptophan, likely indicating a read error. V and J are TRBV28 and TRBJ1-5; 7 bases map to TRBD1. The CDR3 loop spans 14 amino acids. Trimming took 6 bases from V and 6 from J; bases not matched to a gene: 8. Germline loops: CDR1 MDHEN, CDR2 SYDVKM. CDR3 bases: TGTGCCAGCAGGACTACAGGGGTAGTTCAGCCCCAGCATCTT. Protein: CASRTTGVVQPQHL.

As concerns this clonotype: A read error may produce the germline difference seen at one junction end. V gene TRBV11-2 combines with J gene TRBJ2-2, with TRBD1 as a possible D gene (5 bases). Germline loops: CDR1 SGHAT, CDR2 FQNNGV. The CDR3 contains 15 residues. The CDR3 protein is CASSLLRADIGELFF. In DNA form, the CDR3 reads TGTGCTAGCAGCTTACTCAGGGCGGACATCGGGGAGCTGTTTTTT. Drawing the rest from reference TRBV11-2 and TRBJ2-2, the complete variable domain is EAGVAQSPRYKIIEKRQSVAFWCNPISGHATLYWYQQILGQGPKLLIQFQNNGVVDDSQLPKDRFSAERLKGVDSTLKIQPAKLEDSAVYLCASSLLRADIGELFFGEGSRLTVL.

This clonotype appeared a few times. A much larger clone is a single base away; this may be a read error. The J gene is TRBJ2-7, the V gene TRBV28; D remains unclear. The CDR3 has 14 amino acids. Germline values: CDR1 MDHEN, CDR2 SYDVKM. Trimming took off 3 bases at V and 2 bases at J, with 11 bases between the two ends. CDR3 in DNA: TGTGCCAGCAGTTTGCTCAGGCGGCCCTACGAGCAGTACTTC. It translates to CASSLLRRPYEQYF.

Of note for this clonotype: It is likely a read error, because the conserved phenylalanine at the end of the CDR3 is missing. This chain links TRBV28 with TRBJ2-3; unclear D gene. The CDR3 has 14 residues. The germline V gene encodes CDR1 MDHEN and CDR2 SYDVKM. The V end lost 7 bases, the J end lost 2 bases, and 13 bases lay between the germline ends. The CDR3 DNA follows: TGTGCCAGCAAGGTGGCGGCTTTCACAGATACGCAGTATCTT. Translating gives CASKVAAFTDTQYL.

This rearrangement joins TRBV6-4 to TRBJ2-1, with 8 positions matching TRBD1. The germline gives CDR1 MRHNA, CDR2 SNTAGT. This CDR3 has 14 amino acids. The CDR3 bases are TGTGTCGGCAAACCGGGACAGGACTTCAATGAGCAGTTCTTC. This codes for CVGKPGQDFNEQFF.

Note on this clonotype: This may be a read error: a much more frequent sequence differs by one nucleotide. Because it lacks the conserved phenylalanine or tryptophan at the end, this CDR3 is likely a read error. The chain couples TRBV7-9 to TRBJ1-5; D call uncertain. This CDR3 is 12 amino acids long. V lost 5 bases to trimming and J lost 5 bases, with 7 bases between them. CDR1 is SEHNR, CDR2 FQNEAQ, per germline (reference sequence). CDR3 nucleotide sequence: TGTGCCAGCAGCCCACTAGATCAGCCCCAGCATTCT. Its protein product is CASSPLDQPQHS.

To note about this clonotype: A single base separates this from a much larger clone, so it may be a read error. CDR3 nucleotides: TGCGCCAGCAGCTTGGTCTTACAGGAGACTGAAGCTTTCTTT. This sequence encodes CASSLVLQETEAFF. The chain joins TRBV5-1 to TRBJ1-1; TRBD1 is a possible D gene (5 bases). V lost 0 bases, J lost 5 bases, and 11 bases lay in between. The germline V gene encodes CDR1 SGHRS and CDR2 YFSETQ. The CDR3 extends over 14 amino acids.

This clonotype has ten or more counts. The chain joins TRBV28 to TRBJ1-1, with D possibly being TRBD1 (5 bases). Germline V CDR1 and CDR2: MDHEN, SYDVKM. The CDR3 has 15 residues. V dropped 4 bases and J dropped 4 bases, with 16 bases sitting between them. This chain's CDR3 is CASSYRGSGGTEAFF. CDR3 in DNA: TGTGCCAGCAGTTACCGTGGCAGTGGGGGCACTGAAGCTTTCTTT.

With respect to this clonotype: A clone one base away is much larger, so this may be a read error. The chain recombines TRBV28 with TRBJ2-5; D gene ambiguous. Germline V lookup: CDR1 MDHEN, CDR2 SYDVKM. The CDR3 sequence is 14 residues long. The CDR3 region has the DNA TGTGTCAGCAGTTCCTTAGGTGTCCAAGAGACCCAGTACTTC. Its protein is CVSSSLGVQETQYF.

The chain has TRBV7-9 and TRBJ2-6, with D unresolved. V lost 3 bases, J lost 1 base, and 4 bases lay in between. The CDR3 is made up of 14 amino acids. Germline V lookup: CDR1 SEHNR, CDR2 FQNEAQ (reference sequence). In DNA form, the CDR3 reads TGTGCCAGCAGCTTGGGGTCTGGGGCCAACGTCCTGACTTTC. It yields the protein CASSLGSGANVLTF.

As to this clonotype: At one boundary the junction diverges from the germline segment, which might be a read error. This CDR3 reads CAPSDPGMGETQYF. CDR3 in DNA: TGTGCCCCCAGTGATCCCGGAATGGGAGAGACCCAGTACTTC. The V call is TRBV24-1, the J call TRBJ2-5; D call uncertain. The germline V gene encodes CDR1 KGHDR and CDR2 SFDVKD. CDR3 length equals 14 residues.

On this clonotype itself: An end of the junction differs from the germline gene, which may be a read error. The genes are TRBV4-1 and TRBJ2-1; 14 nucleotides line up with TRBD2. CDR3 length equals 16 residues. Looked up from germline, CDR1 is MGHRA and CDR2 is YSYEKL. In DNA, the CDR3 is TGCGCCAGCAGCCAACTCGGACTAGCGGGGGGCAATAAGCAGTTCTTC. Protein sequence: CASSQLGLAGGNKQFF.

CDR3 sequence (DNA): TGTGCCAGCAGTGAAGGGGACGAAGGGACCCAGTACTTC. Amino acid sequence: CASSEGDEGTQYF. This rearrangement joins TRBV2 to TRBJ2-5, with D perhaps being TRBD1 or TRBD2 (5 bases each). Trimming removed 1 base at V and 7 bases at J, with 10 bases between. Germline CDR1 is SNHLY and CDR2 is FYNNEI. The CDR3 totals 13 residues.

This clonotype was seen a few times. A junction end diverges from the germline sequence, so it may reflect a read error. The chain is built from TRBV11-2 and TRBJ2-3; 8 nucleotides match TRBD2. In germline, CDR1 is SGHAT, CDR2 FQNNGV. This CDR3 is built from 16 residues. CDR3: CASSPPTSGSTDAQYF. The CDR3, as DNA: TGTGCCAGCAGCCCTCCTACTAGCGGCAGCACAGATGCGCAGTATTTT.

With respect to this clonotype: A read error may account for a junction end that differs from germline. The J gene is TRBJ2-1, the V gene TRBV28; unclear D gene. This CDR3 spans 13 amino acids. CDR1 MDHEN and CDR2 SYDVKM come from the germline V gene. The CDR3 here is CTSLTVPYNEPFF. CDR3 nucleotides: TGTACCAGCCTAACAGTACCCTACAATGAGCCGTTCTTC.